These 15 T cell receptor beta chains share one sample of origin, sequenced in a study of blood T cell repertoires in COVID-19. Repertoires were generated with immunoSEQ multiplex PCR, while TCRdb's copy carries only in-frame clones and drops some. The sample has a few hundred thousand clones, roughly 85% seen once; the top ten hold less than 5.5%. The sequencing sample was made of PBMCs or T cells enriched from blood (not recorded which). These receptors originate from a man between 35 and 55 years old who had been exposed to COVID-19.

The rearrangement joins TRBV7-3 to TRBJ2-3; 9 bases fit TRBD1. This CDR3 comprises 16 residues. Trimming took 5 bases from V and 4 from J; bases not matched to a gene: 10. CDR1 is SGHTA and CDR2 is FQGTGA in the germline V gene. CDR3 amino acids: CASSLAGTGTPDTQYF. The CDR3 coding sequence is TGTGCCAGCAGCCTGGCCGGGACAGGGACGCCAGATACGCAGTATTTT.

This chain connects TRBV12-3 or TRBV12-4 to TRBJ1-5; D gene uncertain. V was pared by 1 base and J by 7 bases, with 8 bases between. This CDR3 contains 13 residues. The CDR3, as DNA: TGTGCCAGCAGTTTAGGCGGGGAACAGCCCCAGCATTTT. It is translated as CASSLGGEQPQHF.

This CDR3 reads CASSTGSASYEQYF. CDR3 DNA sequence: TGCGCCAGCAGTACAGGTTCCGCCTCCTACGAGCAGTACTTC. This chain connects TRBV5-1 to TRBJ2-7; possible D gene TRBD1, 5 bases. V gave up 5 bases and J gave up 0 bases, with 12 bases separating them. The CDR3 spans 14 residues. Germline-derived CDR1 and CDR2 are SGHRS and YFSETQ.

The chain carries TRBV2 and TRBJ2-7, with 7 bases lining up with TRBD2. J was trimmed by 2 bases and V by 4 bases; bases with no gene match: 5. The germline V gene has CDR1 SNHLY and CDR2 FYNNEI. The CDR3 length is 14 residues. Here the CDR3 DNA reads TGTGCCAGCAGTGTACAGCGGGGACCCTACGAGCAGTACTTC. Translation gives CASSVQRGPYEQYF.

This clone occurred a few times. The chain combines TRBV13 with TRBJ2-5; TRBD2 agrees at 7 bases. J lost 3 bases, V lost 5 bases, and 3 bases had no gene match. The V gene's germline CDR1 is PRHDT and CDR2 FYEKMQ (reference sequence). This CDR3 has 13 residues. The CDR3 DNA sequence: TGTGCCAGCAGCCTTGGGACTAAAGAGACCCAGTACTTC. Translated, it gives CASSLGTKETQYF.

This clone was detected a few times. The chain recombines TRBV6-2 or TRBV6-3 with TRBJ1-1, with a possible D match to TRBD1 (6 bases). From germline, CDR1 is MNHEY and CDR2 SVGEGT. The CDR3 is 13 residues long. V lost 1 base to trimming and J lost 8 bases, with 11 bases between them. The CDR3 loop is CASSYFRTAEAFF. Here the CDR3 DNA reads TGTGCCAGCAGTTACTTCCGGACAGCCGAAGCTTTCTTT.

This clone was counted once. The V and J genes are TRBV7-9 and TRBJ1-1; D is unclear. The germline V gene encodes CDR1 SEHNR and CDR2 FQNEAQ (reference sequence). V was clipped by 1 base and J by 8 bases, with 14 bases between them. The CDR3 covers 14 residues. This CDR3 is CASSLVIGSGEAFF. The CDR3 DNA sequence: TGTGCCAGCAGCTTAGTTATCGGTAGCGGGGAAGCTTTCTTT.

The sample holds one count of this clone. This sequence joins TRBV6-6 and TRBJ1-6; no definite D call. V lost 8 bases and J 8 bases, leaving 13 bases between the germline ends. The CDR3 runs 13 residues. Germline CDR1 MNHNY, CDR2 SVGAGI (reference sequence). For the CDR3, the DNA is TGTGCCAGCTCCCCAGGAAAGGATTCACCCCTCCACTTT. It codes for CASSPGKDSPLHF.

CDR3 DNA sequence: TGTGCCAGCAGCAGGGGCTCCTACAATGAGCAGTTCTTC. Translation gives CASSRGSYNEQFF. The chain uses TRBV27 and TRBJ2-1, with TRBD1 as a possible D gene (6 bases). CDR3 length: 13 residues. Germline loops: CDR1 MNHEY, CDR2 SMNVEV (reference sequence). The V and J ends lost 6 bases and 0 bases respectively, with 6 bases between them.

The V call is TRBV25-1, the J call TRBJ1-6; TRBD1 agrees at 7 bases. Germline assignment: CDR1 MGHDK and CDR2 SYGVNS. The V gene end was trimmed by 0 bases and the J gene end by 7 bases; junction bases not matched to a gene: 3. The CDR3 spans 15 residues. The CDR3 DNA follows: TGTGCCAGCAGTGAATATGGGACAGAGAATTCACCCCTCCACTTT. It translates to CASSEYGTENSPLHF.

The chain carries TRBV7-9 and TRBJ2-1, with 16 positions matching TRBD2. V lost 6 bases and J lost 7; bases outside the gene matches: 3. Germline V lookup: CDR1 SEHNR, CDR2 FQNEAQ (reference sequence). The CDR3 loop spans 15 amino acids. This CDR3 is CASRGTSGRGNEQFF. The CDR3 DNA sequence: TGTGCCAGCAGGGGGACTAGCGGGAGGGGAAATGAGCAGTTCTTC.

The chain employs TRBV5-1 and TRBJ1-1; no clear D. There are 16 residues in the CDR3. The germline V and J ends were trimmed by 0 bases and 1 base, with 13 bases remaining between them. CDR1 is SGHRS and CDR2 is YFSETQ in the germline V gene. Here the CDR3 DNA reads TGCGCCAGCAGCTTGGTGGCCTTCGGAGAGAACACTGAAGCTTTCTTT. It is translated as CASSLVAFGENTEAFF.

This clone was found many times. Other DNA sequences from this sample encode an identical CDR3 as well. The chain has TRBV9 and TRBJ1-1; possible D gene TRBD1, 5 bases. Trimming removed 0 bases at V and 1 base at J, with 10 bases between. The CDR3 is 15 residues long. Germline CDR1 reads SGDLS; CDR2 reads YYNGEE. CDR3 sequence: CASSVGPGGNTEAFF. The CDR3 DNA sequence: TGTGCCAGCAGCGTAGGCCCCGGGGGGAACACTGAAGCTTTCTTT.

V and J are TRBV2 and TRBJ1-3, with TRBD1 matching 7 bases. From germline, CDR1 is SNHLY and CDR2 FYNNEI. The V segment lost 9 bases and the J segment 2 bases; nucleotides outside the gene matches: 1. The CDR3 is 12 amino acids. The CDR3 DNA follows: TGTGCCAGAACAGGGGCTGGAAACACCATATATTTT. Its protein product is CARTGAGNTIYF.

The chain is built from TRBV7-9 and TRBJ2-3, with no clear D. CDR1 is SEHNR, CDR2 FQNEAQ, per germline (reference sequence). With 5 bases removed from V and 0 bases from J, the gap between germline ends came to 12 bases. The CDR3 runs to 15 residues. The CDR3 spells CASSAGGISTDTQYF. The CDR3, as DNA: TGTGCCAGCAGCGCCGGCGGCATTAGCACAGATACGCAGTATTTT. Full variable domain (outside the CDR3, taken from reference TRBV7-9 and TRBJ2-3): DTGVSQNPRHKITKRGQNVTFRCDPISEHNRLYWYRQTLGQGPEFLTYFQNEAQLEKSRLLSDRFSAERPKGSFSTLEIQRTEQGDSAMYLCASSAGGISTDTQYFGPGTRLTVL.